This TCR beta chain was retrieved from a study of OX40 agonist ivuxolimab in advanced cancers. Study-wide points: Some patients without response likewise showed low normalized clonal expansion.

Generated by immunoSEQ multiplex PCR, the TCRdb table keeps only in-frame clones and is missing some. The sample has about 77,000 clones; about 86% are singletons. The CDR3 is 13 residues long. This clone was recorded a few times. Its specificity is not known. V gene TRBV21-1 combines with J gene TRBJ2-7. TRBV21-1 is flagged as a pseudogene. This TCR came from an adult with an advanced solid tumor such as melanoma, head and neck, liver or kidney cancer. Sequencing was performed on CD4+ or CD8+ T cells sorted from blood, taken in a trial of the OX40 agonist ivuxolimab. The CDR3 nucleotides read TGTGCCAGCAGCATTCTCCCGACCTACGAGCAGTACTTC. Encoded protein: CASSILPTYEQYF.